The 31 T cell receptor beta chains below come from one sample, sequenced in a study of beta chain features in type 1 diabetes. As every portion of the isolated RNA was reverse transcribed, the sequencing read expressed TCRB transcripts. Only in-frame clones appear in the TCRdb table, and some are missing; sequencing was by immunoSEQ multiplex PCR. The table shows 40,000 to 45,000 clones, with around 50% occurring only once. The sample taken for sequencing was Tregs from blood. The receptors come from a woman aged 18-29 years in good health.

The DNA of the CDR3 is TGTGCCAGCTCACCACCTAGCCCGGGACAGGGAGTAAGTGAGCAGTTCTTC. Its protein product is CASSPPSPGQGVSEQFF. The rearrangement uses TRBV18 and TRBJ2-1, with 9 bases fitting TRBD1. The V gene end was trimmed by 0 bases and the J gene end by 9 bases; junction bases not matched to a gene: 12. The length of the CDR3 is 17 residues. The V gene's germline CDR1 is KGHSH and CDR2 LQKENI. The variable domain in full, completed from reference TRBV18 and TRBJ2-1, reads NAGVMQNPRHLVRRRGQEARLRCSPMKGHSHVYWYRQLPEEGLKFMVYLQKENIIDESGMPKERFSAEFPKEGPSILRIQQVVRGDSAAYFCASSPPSPGQGVSEQFFGPGTRLTVL.

The chain recombines TRBV27 with TRBJ2-7, with D perhaps matching TRBD2 (6 bases). This CDR3 has 14 amino acids. V shed 7 bases and J shed 4 bases, with 17 bases lying between them. CDR1 and CDR2 from the germline V gene are MNHEY and SMNVEV (reference sequence). CDR3 amino acids: CASTGGPLPYEQYF. Here the CDR3 DNA reads TGTGCCAGCACTGGAGGGCCATTACCTTACGAGCAGTACTTC.

In this sample, this clone turned up a few times. The V and J genes are TRBV2 and TRBJ1-5; TRBD1 matches 8 bases. The V gene end was trimmed by 5 bases and the J gene end by 2 bases; junction bases not matched to a gene: 5. This CDR3 contains 15 residues. Germline assignment: CDR1 SNHLY and CDR2 FYNNEI. CDR3 in amino acids: CASSTQTGGNQPQHF. For the CDR3, the DNA is TGTGCCAGCAGTACTCAGACAGGGGGCAATCAGCCCCAGCATTTT.

The chain recombines TRBV2 with TRBJ2-5, with a tentative D call TRBD1 (5 bases). The J call may be wrong; the DNA end is better matched by TRBJ2-7. This CDR3 comprises 14 residues. Germline V lookup: CDR1 SNHLY, CDR2 FYNNEI. CDR3 amino acids: CASSEIVGPNEQYF. CDR3 bases: TGTGCCAGCAGTGAAATTGTGGGGCCCAACGAGCAGTACTTC.

The CDR3 loop is CASRPGTSGSSNEQYF. The CDR3 DNA sequence: TGTGCCAGCAGACCCGGGACTAGCGGGAGTAGCAACGAGCAGTACTTC. V and J are TRBV7-2 and TRBJ2-7; 14 bases map to TRBD2. J was trimmed by 5 bases and V by 6 bases; bases with no gene match: 9. Per the germline V gene, CDR1 is SGHTA and CDR2 is FQGNSA. The CDR3 sequence is 16 residues long.

In this sample, this clone turned up a few times. The CDR3 sequence: CASSLGDSSYEQYF. CDR3 in DNA: TGCGCCAGCAGCTTGGGGGACAGCTCCTACGAGCAGTACTTC. This chain links TRBV5-1 with TRBJ2-7, with 7 bases matching TRBD1. In germline, CDR1 is SGHRS, CDR2 YFSETQ. J was trimmed by 0 bases and V by 0 bases; bases with no gene match: 0. The CDR3 is made up of 14 amino acids.

This clone was found a few times. The chain combines TRBV5-4 with TRBJ2-3, with TRBD2 identical over 7 bases. This CDR3 spans 14 amino acids. CDR1 and CDR2 (germline): SGHNT, YYREEE (reference sequence). The trim removed 0 bases at V and 4 bases at J, leaving 2 bases unmatched. CDR3 loop: CASSLAGGADTQYF. As DNA, the CDR3 is TGTGCCAGCAGCTTGGCGGGAGGTGCAGATACGCAGTATTTT.

The chain couples TRBV29-1 to TRBJ2-1, with TRBD2 matching over 14 bases. Unmatched junction bases numbered 16, after V lost 5 bases and J lost 7 bases. Germline V gene data show CDR1 as SQVTM and CDR2 as ANQGSEA. CDR3 length: 18 residues. Here the CDR3 DNA reads TGCAGCGTTATCGGGACTAGCGGGAGACGAGGAACGGGGAATGAGCAGTTCTTC. Its translation: CSVIGTSGRRGTGNEQFF.

The chain uses TRBV27 and TRBJ1-2; no clear D gene. The V and J ends lost 4 bases and 7 bases respectively, with 13 bases between them. Germline V gives CDR1 MNHEY, CDR2 SMNVEV (reference sequence). CDR3 length equals 13 residues. CDR3 DNA: TGTGCCAGCAGTTCACGCCTTTACAGTGGCTACACCTTC. This translates into CASSSRLYSGYTF.

The V and J genes are TRBV6-5 and TRBJ1-4, with D maybe TRBD1 (5 bases). Germline loops: CDR1 MNHEY, CDR2 SVGAGI. This CDR3 has 15 residues. V was clipped by 7 bases and J by 7 bases, with 19 bases between them. The CDR3 coding sequence is TGTGCCAGCACCAACCTGGGGGGGTTCGGTGAAAAACTGTTTTTT. It is translated as CASTNLGGFGEKLFF.

The chain has TRBV14 and TRBJ2-7; 7 nucleotides match TRBD2. The CDR3 length is 15 residues. Unmatched junction bases numbered 12, after V lost 0 bases and J lost 10 bases. CDR1 is SGHDN, CDR2 FVKESK, per germline. This CDR3 reads CASSQDGVAGALQYF. CDR3 DNA: TGTGCCAGCAGCCAAGATGGGGTAGCGGGTGCTTTACAGTACTTC.

The V and J genes are TRBV5-1 and TRBJ2-3; TRBD1 agrees at 7 bases. Germline trimming cut 2 bases from V and 2 bases from J; bases unmatched to any gene: 8. Germline V gene lookup returns CDR1 SGHRS and CDR2 YFSETQ. The CDR3 is 16 residues long. The CDR3 bases are TGCGCCAGCAGCTTCGAGGGGACAGAGTACACAGATACGCAGTATTTT. Translated: CASSFEGTEYTDTQYF.

The chain recombines TRBV7-9 with TRBJ1-2; D is possibly TRBD1 (5 bases). Germline V CDR1 and CDR2: SEHNR, FQNEAQ (reference sequence). V shed 5 bases and J shed 4 bases, with 14 bases lying between them. This CDR3 spans 14 amino acids. CDR3 in amino acids: CASSRPGGGYGYTF. CDR3 nucleotide sequence: TGTGCCAGCAGCCGGCCGGGGGGAGGCTATGGCTACACCTTC.

In this sample, this clone turned up a few times. This sequence joins TRBV7-2 and TRBJ2-1, with D unresolved. CDR3 length: 13 residues. V was trimmed by 5 bases and J by 0 bases, leaving 5 bases between them. CDR1 SGHTA and CDR2 FQGNSA come from the germline V gene. CDR3 sequence (DNA): TGTGCCAGCAGCCGTAGCTCCTACAATGAGCAGTTCTTC. Its protein is CASSRSSYNEQFF.

This clone occurred a few times. The chain has TRBV18 and TRBJ2-3, with D perhaps TRBD2 (6 bases). This CDR3 has 14 residues. CDR1 is KGHSH and CDR2 is LQKENI in the germline V gene. Trimming stripped 6 bases from V and 6 bases from J, with 16 bases between. The CDR3 DNA reads as TGTGCCAGCTCGCCGGGAGTACGAAGGGATACGCAGTATTTT. The encoded protein is CASSPGVRRDTQYF.

The genes are TRBV9 and TRBJ1-5, with 10 bases that match TRBD1. CDR1 and CDR2 (germline): SGDLS, YYNGEE. The length of the CDR3 is 17 residues. V trimming: 4 bases; J trimming: 3 bases; junction bases outside the gene matches: 10. CDR3: CASSIGQGGLDNQPQHF. The CDR3 DNA reads as TGTGCCAGCAGCATCGGACAGGGGGGGTTGGACAATCAGCCCCAGCATTTT.

The V and J genes are TRBV7-9 and TRBJ1-5; 8 bases line up with TRBD1. CDR3 length: 17 residues. Germline CDR1 is SEHNR and CDR2 is FQNEAQ (reference sequence). With 5 bases clipped from V and 0 bases from J, the junction kept 9 bases outside the gene matches. The CDR3 nucleotides read TGTGCCAGCAGCCAAGGACAGGGCGCCTTTAGCAATCAGCCCCAGCATTTT. This sequence encodes CASSQGQGAFSNQPQHF.

This chain links TRBV6-6 with TRBJ2-3; TRBD2 agrees at 11 bases. CDR1 is MNHNY, CDR2 SVGAGI, per germline (reference sequence). The CDR3 sequence is 15 residues long. The junction had 2 bases not matched to a gene; V was cut back by 5 bases and J by 1 base. The CDR3 spells CASSGTSGRTDTQYF. As DNA, the CDR3 is TGTGCCAGCAGTGGGACTAGCGGACGCACAGATACGCAGTATTTT.

The chain employs TRBV18 and TRBJ2-5; perhaps TRBD2 as D (6 bases). V was pared by 3 bases and J by 4 bases, with 9 bases between. Germline values: CDR1 KGHSH, CDR2 LQKENI. The CDR3 totals 13 residues. CDR3 sequence: CASSPRRAETQYF. The DNA for the CDR3 is TGTGCCAGCTCACCGAGGAGGGCAGAGACCCAGTACTTC.

A few counts support this clone. CDR3 protein: CASSPPLGAEQFF. CDR3 nucleotide sequence: TGTGCCAGCAGTCCCCCCCTAGGGGCTGAGCAGTTCTTC. V and J are TRBV28 and TRBJ2-1; possibly TRBD1 for D (5 bases). CDR3 length: 13 residues. The V gene's germline CDR1 is MDHEN and CDR2 SYDVKM. V lost 5 bases, J lost 9 bases, and 14 bases lay in between.

This clone was counted only a few times. The genes are TRBV20-1 and TRBJ1-1, with 7 bases identical to TRBD1. The germline V gene has CDR1 DFQATT and CDR2 SNEGSKA (reference sequence). V dropped 5 bases and J dropped 5; count of bases not matched to a gene: 2. The CDR3 consists of 11 residues. CDR3 nucleotides: TGCAGTGCTTACAGGGGAACTGAAGCTTTCTTT. Encoded protein: CSAYRGTEAFF.

The chain combines TRBV7-2 with TRBJ2-7; 10 bases agree with TRBD2. Per the germline V gene, CDR1 is SGHTA and CDR2 is FQGNSA. Trimming took 4 bases from V and 7 from J; bases not matched to a gene: 7. The CDR3 has 14 amino acids. Written as DNA, the CDR3 is TGTGCCAGCAGCTCCTTAGCGGGAGGTGGTGAGCAGTACTTC. Translation: CASSSLAGGGEQYF.

V is TRBV19 and J is TRBJ2-5; 7 nucleotides agree with TRBD1. Losses at the gene ends were 6 bases for V and 2 bases for J; bases not matched to a gene: 12. CDR1 and CDR2 (germline): LNHDA, SQIVND (reference sequence). The CDR3 covers 16 residues. The chain's CDR3 is CASSLDRRRWQETQYF. For the CDR3, the DNA is TGTGCCAGTAGCCTGGACAGGCGGCGGTGGCAAGAGACCCAGTACTTC.

The rearrangement uses TRBV7-8 and TRBJ2-6; maybe TRBD1 (6 bases). With 0 bases removed from V and 3 bases from J, the gap between germline ends came to 18 bases. Germline CDR1 and CDR2: SGHVS and FQNEAQ. The CDR3 sequence is 19 residues long. The CDR3 nucleotides are TGTGCCAGCAGCTTAGCGCCCAGGGGAGTATACGGTGGGGCCAACGTCCTGACTTTC. It encodes CASSLAPRGVYGGANVLTF.

This clone was picked up a small number of times. The rearrangement uses TRBV7-6 and TRBJ2-5; D possibly corresponds to TRBD1 (5 bases). The germline CDR1 and CDR2 sequences are SGHVS and FNYEAQ. The germline V and J ends were trimmed by 2 bases and 4 bases, with 23 bases remaining between them. This CDR3 is 18 amino acids long. The CDR3 bases are TGTGCCAGCAGCTTAAAGCCACTGGGGCTCCACCCCCCAGAGACCCAGTACTTC. Translated, it gives CASSLKPLGLHPPETQYF.

The rearrangement joins TRBV7-2 to TRBJ1-2, with D tentatively TRBD1 (6 bases). The germline V gene encodes CDR1 SGHTA and CDR2 FQGNSA. There are 12 residues in the CDR3. Deletions cut 2 bases from V and 8 bases from J, with 9 bases between. The CDR3 loop is CASSLQGYGYTF. In nucleotides, the CDR3 is TGTGCCAGCAGCTTACAGGGGTACGGCTACACCTTC.

The chain combines TRBV5-4 with TRBJ2-3, with a possible D match to TRBD2 (6 bases). V lost 4 bases and J lost 2, with 17 bases in between. The CDR3 spans 16 residues. The germline V gene encodes CDR1 SGHNT and CDR2 YYREEE (reference sequence). CDR3 coding DNA: TGTGCCAGCAGCCCTAGACCGGGACTTCACACAGATACGCAGTATTTT. As protein: CASSPRPGLHTDTQYF.

This clone was seen only a few times. The CDR3 DNA reads as TGTGCCAGCAGCCCCACGGGGGTGAGCAATCAGCCCCAGCATTTT. Protein sequence: CASSPTGVSNQPQHF. V is TRBV4-2 and J is TRBJ1-5, with D tentatively TRBD1 (5 bases). Germline values: CDR1 LGHNA, CDR2 YNFKEQ. V dropped 4 bases and J dropped 1 base, with 11 bases sitting between them. The CDR3 has 15 amino acids.

This clone was observed a few times. This chain uses TRBV7-2 with TRBJ2-1, with 12 bases fitting TRBD2. V shed 6 bases and J 6 bases; nucleotides not matched to a gene: 9. Germline V CDR1 and CDR2: SGHTA, FQGNSA. The CDR3 consists of 16 residues. The CDR3 loop reads CASRLAGGPGLNEQFF. CDR3 nucleotides: TGTGCCAGCAGACTAGCGGGAGGCCCGGGGCTCAATGAGCAGTTCTTC.

The chain joins TRBV11-2 to TRBJ2-2, with a tentative D call TRBD2 (5 bases). The germline CDR1 and CDR2 sequences are SGHAT and FQNNGV. Trimming took 1 base from V and 5 from J, leaving 14 bases between them. The CDR3 length is 16 residues. CDR3 residues: CASSLASSGVTGELFF. The DNA for the CDR3 is TGTGCCAGCAGCTTAGCAAGCTCCGGGGTAACCGGGGAGCTGTTTTTT.

The chain recombines TRBV19 with TRBJ1-2; D gene unclear. Trimming shortened V by 6 bases and J by 4 bases, and 9 bases separated the two germline ends. The CDR3 loop spans 12 amino acids. Germline CDR1 and CDR2: LNHDA and SQIVND (reference sequence). CDR3 sequence: CASRSGIYGYTF. CDR3 in DNA: TGTGCCAGTAGGAGCGGAATCTATGGCTACACCTTC.